The entry that follows covers one T cell receptor beta chain sequence. Its antigen is undetermined. Per germline, CDR1 SGHVS and CDR2 FQNEAQ. The CDR3 consists of 15 residues. Primers: 60 Vbeta forward and 13 Jbeta reverse. In the authors' methods: Tens of millions of unique TCR beta chains, some 9.9 million shared, were counted in a later analysis. The protocol was immunoSEQ multiplex PCR, while the TCRdb copy is restricted to in-frame clones and leaves out a portion. The V and J calls and clone size were taken over from that table, and D and trimming were inferred from the DNA. The sample yields around 140,000 clones, around 77% seen once. The data are from a study of cytomegalovirus exposure and HLA in healthy donors. Whole-study context: Researchers found that approximately 77% of over 350 genotyped donors fell within the Caucasian-associated ancestry cluster.

General study points: Highly shared sequence variants in one cluster were likely a sequencing artifact. Reportedly, diagnosis of cytomegalovirus status by the classifier showed high specificity and sensitivity.

The chain uses TRBV7-8 and TRBJ2-5; 8 bases line up with TRBD1. The tail of the sequence fits TRBJ2-7 better, so the J call may be wrong. This sequence originates from a woman aged 55-70 years in good health and CMV-seronegative. Specimen: PBMCs. The CDR3 nucleotides are TGTGCCAGCAGCCCCGGACAGGGTTCATCCTACGAGCAGTACTTC. Encoded protein: CASSPGQGSSYEQYF.